This TCR beta chain was recorded in a study of blood T cell repertoires in COVID-19. Overall study context: Acute and convalescent COVID-19 specimens originated in the United States, Italy and Spain. PBMCs, B-cell-depleted T cells, or T cells were the source of the cDNA or gDNA that made up the material.

Germline values: CDR1 SGHRS, CDR2 YFSETQ. With 2 bases removed from V and 3 bases from J, the gap between germline ends came to 11 bases. This CDR3 contains 15 residues. Authors' data handling: Reference gene primer amplification gave estimated nucleated cell counts. Measured with immunoSEQ multiplex PCR; TCRdb has only the in-frame clones, and not every one. D and trimming come from the DNA, and the V and J calls and clone size come from that table. The profile shows about 500,000 clones, 70% to 90% of them singletons. This clone was picked up one time. Material for sequencing was peripheral blood. The rearrangement links TRBV5-1 to TRBJ1-4; maybe TRBD1 (6 bases). The receptor comes from a woman aged 45-59 years with COVID-19, enrolled during active disease. The CDR3, as DNA: TGCGCCAGCAGCTTACAGGGTCCACCTAATGAAAAACTGTTTTTT. Translating it yields CASSLQGPPNEKLFF.